The 25 T cell receptor beta chains reported below all come from one sample, sequenced in a study of CD8 T cells in ankylosing spondylitis (dated 2017 in TCRdb). The study at large found these results: A TCR beta motif of 7 or 8 highly homologous amino acid variants appeared characteristic of blood from ankylosing spondylitis patients.

Library preparation was by 5' RACE. TCRdb records Illumina HiSeq 2500 as the sequencer. TCRdb redid the processing of the public reads, applying fastp at Q25 and MiXCR, and retained in-frame beta chains. Identical CDR3 proteins give one entry, which carries the most common genes and DNA. The sample has fewer than 500,000 distinct CDR3 sequences on record, more than 20% of them singletons. Jointly, the top ten make up about 15% of the sample. These receptors' antigens are unknown. The sequenced material came from blood, either unsorted or a sorted T cell fraction (not recorded which). The receptors originated from a male donor with ankylosing spondylitis.

This clonotype was seen many times. This rearrangement joins TRBV5-1 to TRBJ1-3; D gene ambiguous. Germline V lookup: CDR1 SGHRS, CDR2 YFSETQ. This CDR3 contains 14 residues. Deletions cut 4 bases from V and 3 bases from J, with 11 bases between. The DNA of the CDR3 is TGCGCCAGCAGCAAAGAGCTAAATGGAAACACCATATATTTT. Its translation: CASSKELNGNTIYF.

The chain has TRBV28 and TRBJ2-1; 7 bases fit TRBD1. The CDR3 spans 13 residues. CDR1 MDHEN and CDR2 SYDVKM come from the germline V gene. V lost 10 bases and J lost 5; bases outside the gene matches: 8. The chain's CDR3 is CAIIDRADNEQFF. DNA for the CDR3: TGTGCCATTATAGACAGGGCCGACAATGAGCAGTTCTTC.

This clonotype was recorded only once. This chain links TRBV6-2 or TRBV6-3 with TRBJ1-1, with a possible D match to TRBD1 (6 bases). Germline lookup yields CDR1 MNHEY and CDR2 SVGEGT. CDR3 length: 14 residues. V lost 5 bases, J lost 3 bases, and 13 bases lay in between. The CDR3: CASSQNREYTEAFF. CDR3 nucleotide sequence: TGTGCCAGCAGTCAAAACAGGGAGTACACTGAAGCTTTCTTT.

The chain links TRBV7-9 to TRBJ2-3; D is unclear. The V and J ends lost 3 bases and 0 bases respectively, with 10 bases between them. This CDR3 spans 15 amino acids. Germline lookup yields CDR1 SEHNR and CDR2 FQNEAQ (reference sequence). The CDR3 here is CASSFLRSSTDTQYF. The CDR3 DNA reads TGTGCCAGCAGCTTCCTCCGCTCTAGCACAGATACGCAGTATTTT.

Only a few counts were recorded for this clonotype. The chain joins TRBV29-1 to TRBJ2-1; 8 bases fit TRBD2. CDR1 and CDR2 from the germline V gene are SQVTM and ANQGSEA. This CDR3 spans 14 amino acids. Unmatched junction bases numbered 5, after V lost 3 bases and J lost 4 bases. The CDR3 here is CSVDELADYNEQFF. The CDR3 nucleotides read TGCAGCGTTGATGAACTAGCGGATTACAATGAGCAGTTCTTC.

There are many counts of this clonotype. The gene calls are TRBV29-1 and TRBJ2-1; D not resolved. Trimming pared 6 bases from V and 4 bases from J, leaving 7 bases between. The CDR3 runs to 11 residues. From germline, CDR1 is SQVTM and CDR2 ANQGSEA. The CDR3 DNA reads TGCAGCGTGGGAACATACAATGAGCAGTTCTTC. Translating gives CSVGTYNEQFF.

This clonotype has at least ten counts. This chain joins TRBV25-1 and TRBJ2-1; 13 nucleotides agree with TRBD2. CDR1 is MGHDK and CDR2 is SYGVNS in the germline V gene. There are 17 residues in the CDR3. Germline trimming cut 4 bases from V and 0 bases from J; bases unmatched to any gene: 3. The CDR3 here is CASSGLAGGLSYNEQFF. The CDR3 DNA is TGTGCCAGCAGTGGACTAGCGGGAGGACTCTCCTACAATGAGCAGTTCTTC.

The gene calls are TRBV6-6 and TRBJ2-1, with TRBD1 identical over 8 bases. Germline V gene sequence: CDR1 MNHNY, CDR2 SVGAGI (reference sequence). This CDR3 comprises 12 residues. V lost 6 bases and J lost 9; bases outside the gene matches: 4. The CDR3 nucleotides are TGTGCCAGCAGGACAGGGGTAGGTGAGCAGTTCTTC. This encodes CASRTGVGEQFF.

The genes are TRBV30 and TRBJ1-6; D might be TRBD1 (5 bases). The germline V and J ends were trimmed by 3 bases and 12 bases, with 15 bases remaining between them. Germline assignment: CDR1 GTSNPN and CDR2 SVGIG (reference sequence). CDR3 length equals 13 residues. The chain's CDR3 is CAWRERERGPLHF. For the CDR3, the DNA is TGTGCCTGGAGGGAGCGGGAAAGGGGACCCCTCCACTTT.

V is TRBV20-1 and J is TRBJ2-6, with 9 bases fitting TRBD1. In germline, CDR1 is DFQATT, CDR2 SNEGSKA (reference sequence). This CDR3 region has 15 residues. After removal of 3 bases from V and 6 bases from J, the junction contained 6 bases not matched to a gene. CDR3 DNA sequence: TGCAGTGCTAGTGCACGACAGGGGGTGGCCAACGTCCTGACTTTC. It translates to CSASARQGVANVLTF.

The V call is TRBV28, the J call TRBJ2-5, with D possibly TRBD1 on 6 matching bases. This CDR3 region has 14 residues. Trimming took 2 bases from V and 5 from J, leaving 12 bases between them. Germline CDR1 reads MDHEN; CDR2 reads SYDVKM. The CDR3 loop is CASSLSGGRETQYF. As DNA, the CDR3 is TGTGCCAGCAGTTTAAGTGGGGGCAGGGAGACCCAGTACTTC.

This clonotype was counted between two and nine times. This rearrangement joins TRBV4-3 to TRBJ2-1; the D gene is possibly TRBD2 (6 bases). V lost 4 bases to trimming and J lost 10 bases, with 11 bases between them. The CDR3 consists of 12 residues. Per germline, CDR1 LGHNA and CDR2 YSLEER. CDR3 nucleotide sequence: TGCGCCAGCAGCCTAACGGAGGGGGAGCAGTTCTTC. This encodes CASSLTEGEQFF.

This sequence joins TRBV2 and TRBJ1-1, with 7 nucleotides matching TRBD1. Trimming removed 6 bases from V and 4 bases from J; junction bases left unmatched: 8. CDR3 length: 14 amino acids. The germline V gene encodes CDR1 SNHLY and CDR2 FYNNEI. CDR3: CASRPGQVATEAFF. The DNA for the CDR3 is TGTGCCAGCAGACCAGGACAGGTGGCCACTGAAGCTTTCTTT. Together with reference TRBV2 and TRBJ1-1, the CDR3 gives the full variable domain: EPEVTQTPSHQVTQMGQEVILRCVPISNHLYFYWYRQILGQKVEFLVSFYNNEISEKSEIFDDQFSVERPDGSNFTLKIRSTKLEDSAMYFCASRPGQVATEAFFGQGTRLTVV.

This clonotype was counted ten times or more. V is TRBV24-1 and J is TRBJ2-5; 7 nucleotides agree with TRBD1. The germline gives CDR1 KGHDR, CDR2 SFDVKD. The length of the CDR3 is 16 residues. V was clipped by 3 bases and J by 4 bases; unmatched bases: 10. CDR3 nucleotides: TGTGCCACCAGTGATCGGGGACAGCATCTCGGAGAGACCCAGTACTTC. This codes for CATSDRGQHLGETQYF.

The CDR3 nucleotides read TGTGCCAGCAGCTCCGGGACTTATACGCAGTATTTT. Translated: CASSSGTYTQYF. The V gene is TRBV3-1, the J gene TRBJ2-3; maybe TRBD2 (6 bases). Germline V gene lookup returns CDR1 LGHDT and CDR2 YNNKEL (reference sequence). Trimming took off 5 bases at V and 7 bases at J, with 10 bases between the two ends. This CDR3 is 12 amino acids long.

This clonotype was recorded a few times. V is TRBV20-1 and J is TRBJ2-3; TRBD1 agrees at 7 bases. The V and J ends lost 6 bases and 0 bases, in that order; junction bases with no gene match: 9. Germline loops: CDR1 DFQATT, CDR2 SNEGSKA (reference sequence). The CDR3 runs to 15 residues. For the CDR3, the DNA is TGCAGTGCCCACCCGTGGGACAGAAGCACAGATACGCAGTATTTT. Translation gives CSAHPWDRSTDTQYF.

The chain combines TRBV4-3 with TRBJ2-7; no clear D gene. CDR1 and CDR2 (germline): LGHNA, YSLEER. The length of the CDR3 is 15 residues. The V end lost 3 bases, the J end lost 2 bases, and 14 bases lay between the germline ends. The CDR3 DNA reads as TGCGCCAGCAGCCAGACCCTCCTCGAGGCCTACGAGCAGTACTTC. Translating gives CASSQTLLEAYEQYF.

This sequence joins TRBV12-3 or TRBV12-4 and TRBJ2-4, with D possibly being TRBD2 (5 bases). The length of the CDR3 is 13 residues. V was shortened by 3 bases and J by 9 bases, with 12 bases between the two germline ends. In DNA form, the CDR3 reads TGTGCCAGCAGTTTGGTCCGGGGATCCATTCAGTACTTC. It yields the protein CASSLVRGSIQYF.

The V and J genes are TRBV5-1 and TRBJ2-7; the match to TRBD1 covers 8 bases. The CDR3 consists of 15 residues. CDR1 is SGHRS, CDR2 YFSETQ, per germline. Losses at the gene ends were 0 bases for V and 5 bases for J; bases not matched to a gene: 7. DNA for the CDR3: TGCGCCAGCAGCTTGGTGGTGACAGGGGTAAACGAGCAGTACTTC. This encodes CASSLVVTGVNEQYF. Drawing the rest from reference TRBV5-1 and TRBJ2-7, the complete variable domain is KAGVTQTPRYLIKTRGQQVTLSCSPISGHRSVSWYQQTPGQGLQFLFEYFSETQRNKGNFPGRFSGRQFSNSRSEMNVSTLELGDSALYLCASSLVVTGVNEQYFGPGTRLTVT.

This clonotype was counted ten times or more. The chain carries TRBV6-1 and TRBJ2-5; weak D call: TRBD2 (5 bases). Trimming cost V 5 bases and J 2 bases, with 18 bases left between them. This CDR3 comprises 16 residues. CDR1 is MNHNS and CDR2 is SASEGT in the germline V gene. CDR3 loop: CASSISEGWRQETQYF. CDR3 sequence (DNA): TGTGCCAGCAGTATCTCCGAGGGTTGGAGACAAGAGACCCAGTACTTC.

The rearrangement links TRBV5-1 to TRBJ1-1, with D possibly TRBD1 on 5 matching bases. V was clipped by 1 base and J by 4 bases, with 20 bases between them. Germline V gene sequence: CDR1 SGHRS, CDR2 YFSETQ. CDR3 length equals 17 residues. CDR3 sequence: CASSLYPSQGPITEAFF. In nucleotides, the CDR3 is TGCGCCAGCAGCTTGTATCCCTCGCAGGGTCCCATCACTGAAGCTTTCTTT.

This clonotype occurred many times. The rearrangement joins TRBV30 to TRBJ1-1; a possible D gene is TRBD1 (6 bases). The V gene lost 1 base and the J gene lost 10 bases, with 22 bases spanning the gap. From germline, CDR1 is GTSNPN and CDR2 SVGIG (reference sequence). This CDR3 has 15 residues. The CDR3 DNA reads TGTGCCTGGAGTGCCTCCCGGGGGCAGGGAGTGGTAGCTTTCTTT. Its translation: CAWSASRGQGVVAFF.

The chain has TRBV11-2 and TRBJ2-1; D call uncertain. In germline, CDR1 is SGHAT, CDR2 FQNNGV. This CDR3 comprises 15 residues. V was pared by 0 bases and J by 2 bases, with 8 bases between. As DNA, the CDR3 is TGTGCCAGCAGCTTAGAGGCAGACGCCTACAATGAGCAGTTCTTC. Protein sequence: CASSLEADAYNEQFF.

On this clonotype itself: Relative to the germline gene, one junction end is altered; a read error may explain this. This chain links TRBV7-9 with TRBJ2-1; no reliable D call. This CDR3 is built from 8 residues. Germline lookup yields CDR1 SEHNR and CDR2 FQNEAQ (reference sequence). The CDR3 spells CASSLAGF. The CDR3 nucleotides are TGTGCCAGCAGCTTAGCGGGCTTC.

The rearrangement joins TRBV2 to TRBJ2-3; D call uncertain. Germline CDR1 and CDR2: SNHLY and FYNNEI. The V gene lost 5 bases and the J gene lost 8 bases, with 5 bases spanning the gap. The CDR3 consists of 10 residues. DNA for the CDR3: TGTGCCAGCAGTCTATCTACGCAGTATTTT. Its protein product is CASSLSTQYF.